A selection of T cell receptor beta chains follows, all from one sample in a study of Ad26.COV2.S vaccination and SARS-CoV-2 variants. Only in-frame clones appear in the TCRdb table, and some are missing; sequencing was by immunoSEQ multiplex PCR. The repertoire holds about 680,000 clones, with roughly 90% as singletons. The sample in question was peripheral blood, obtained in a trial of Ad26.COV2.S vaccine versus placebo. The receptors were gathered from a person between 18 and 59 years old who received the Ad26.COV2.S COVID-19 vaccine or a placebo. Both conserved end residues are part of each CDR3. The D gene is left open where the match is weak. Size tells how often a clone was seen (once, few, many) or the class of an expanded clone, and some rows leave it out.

cdr3_aa: CASSYVENTEAFF
cdr3_nt: TGTGCCAGCAGTTACGTAGAGAACACTGAAGCTTTCTTT
v_call: TRBV6-2/TRBV6-3
clone_size: many
d_call: NA
j_call: TRBJ1-1

cdr3_aa: CAWSYVKGTGSDTQYF
cdr3_nt: TGTGCCTGGAGTTATGTCAAGGGGACAGGAAGCGATACGCAGTATTTT
v_call: TRBV30
clone_size: NA
d_call: TRBD1
j_call: TRBJ2-3

cdr3_aa: CASSDGTLRETQYF
cdr3_nt: TGTGCCAGTAGTGATGGGACCCTTCGGGAGACCCAGTACTTC
v_call: TRBV19
clone_size: NA
d_call: NA
j_call: TRBJ2-5

cdr3_aa: CATSDHRGGAGYTF
cdr3_nt: TGTGCCACCAGTGACCACCGTGGTGGGGCCGGCTACACCTTC
v_call: TRBV24-1
clone_size: NA
d_call: NA
j_call: TRBJ1-2

cdr3_aa: CASSLASGANVLTF
cdr3_nt: TGTGCCAGCAGTCTGGCCTCTGGGGCCAACGTCCTGACTTTC
v_call: TRBV27
clone_size: NA
d_call: NA
j_call: TRBJ2-6

cdr3_aa: CASSLAPGVGYEQYF
cdr3_nt: TGTGCCAGCAGCTTAGCGCCGGGAGTAGGCTACGAGCAGTACTTC
v_call: TRBV7-2
clone_size: NA
d_call: NA
j_call: TRBJ2-7

cdr3_aa: CASSPKQGGNQPQHF
cdr3_nt: TGTGCCAGCAGCCCTAAACAGGGGGGGAATCAGCCCCAGCATTTT
v_call: TRBV7-2
clone_size: NA
d_call: TRBD1
j_call: TRBJ1-5

cdr3_aa: CASRLAVMISYEQYF
cdr3_nt: TGCGCCAGCCGGTTGGCGGTGATGATCTCCTACGAGCAGTACTTC
v_call: TRBV5-1
clone_size: NA
d_call: NA
j_call: TRBJ2-7

cdr3_aa: CASSYSQGTSYEQYF
cdr3_nt: TGTGCCAGCAGTTACTCGCAGGGGACGAGCTACGAGCAGTACTTC
v_call: TRBV6-5
clone_size: NA
d_call: NA
j_call: TRBJ2-7

cdr3_aa: CASRIGEPGANVLTF
cdr3_nt: TGTGCCAGCAGAATCGGGGAGCCTGGGGCCAACGTCCTGACTTTC
v_call: TRBV2
clone_size: NA
d_call: NA
j_call: TRBJ2-6

cdr3_aa: CASSLWGTGNGYTF
cdr3_nt: TGTGCCAGCAGTTTATGGGGGACAGGGAATGGCTACACCTTC
v_call: TRBV27
clone_size: NA
d_call: TRBD1
j_call: TRBJ1-2

cdr3_aa: CASSHRRGAGYGYTF
cdr3_nt: TGTGCCAGCAGCCACCGGAGGGGGGCTGGCTATGGCTACACCTTC
v_call: TRBV3-1/TRBV3-2
clone_size: NA
d_call: NA
j_call: TRBJ1-2

cdr3_aa: CASSLAGGEEQFF
cdr3_nt: TGTGCCAGCAGCTTGGCGGGCGGGGAAGAGCAGTTCTTC
v_call: TRBV7-2
clone_size: NA
d_call: NA
j_call: TRBJ2-1